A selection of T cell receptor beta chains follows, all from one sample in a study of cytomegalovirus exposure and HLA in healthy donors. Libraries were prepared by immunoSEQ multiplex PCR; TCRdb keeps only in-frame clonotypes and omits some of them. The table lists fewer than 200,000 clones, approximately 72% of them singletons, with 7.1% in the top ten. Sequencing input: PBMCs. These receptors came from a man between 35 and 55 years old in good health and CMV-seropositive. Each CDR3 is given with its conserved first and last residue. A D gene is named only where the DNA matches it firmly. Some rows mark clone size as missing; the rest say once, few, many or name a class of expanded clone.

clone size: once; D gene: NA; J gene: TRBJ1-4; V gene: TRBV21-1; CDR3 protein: CASSNKKQTTNEKLFF; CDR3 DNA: TGTGCCAGCAGCAACAAAAAACAGACAACTAATGAAAAACTGTTTTTT
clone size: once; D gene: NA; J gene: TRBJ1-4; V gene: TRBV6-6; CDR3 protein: CASSPRGKLFF; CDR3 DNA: TGTGCCAGCAGTCCGCGGGGAAAACTGTTTTTT
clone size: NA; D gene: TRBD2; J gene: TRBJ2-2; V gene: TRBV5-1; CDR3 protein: CASSFSPLAGGPGTGELFF; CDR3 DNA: TGCGCCAGCAGCTTCTCCCCGCTAGCGGGGGGGCCCGGGACCGGGGAGCTGTTTTTT
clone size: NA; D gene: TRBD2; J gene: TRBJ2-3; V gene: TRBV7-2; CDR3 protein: CASSPLGLAGGQDTQYF; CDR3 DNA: TGTGCCAGCAGCCCCTTGGGACTAGCGGGGGGGCAAGATACGCAGTATTTT
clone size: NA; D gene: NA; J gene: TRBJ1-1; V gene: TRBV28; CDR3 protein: CASSNPGEAFF; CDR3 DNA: TGTGCCAGCAGCAACCCCGGTGAAGCTTTCTTT
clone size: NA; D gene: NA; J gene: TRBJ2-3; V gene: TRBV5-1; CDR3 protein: CASSPDRSSTDTQYF; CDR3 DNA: TGCGCCAGCAGCCCTGATCGGAGTTCCACAGATACGCAGTATTTT
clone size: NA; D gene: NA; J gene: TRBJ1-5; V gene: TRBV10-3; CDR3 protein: CAIRSGQSSNQPQHF; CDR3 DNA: TGTGCCATCAGGTCAGGACAGTCAAGCAATCAGCCCCAGCATTTT
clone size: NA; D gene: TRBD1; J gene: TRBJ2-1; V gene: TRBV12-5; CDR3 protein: CASGLGPDRTSSYNEQFF; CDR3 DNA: TGTGCTAGTGGTTTGGGCCCGGACAGGACCAGCTCCTACAATGAGCAGTTCTTC
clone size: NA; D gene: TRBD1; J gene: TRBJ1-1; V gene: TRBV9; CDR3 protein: CASSSRTGANTEAFF; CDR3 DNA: TGTGCCAGCAGCTCCCGGACAGGGGCGAACACTGAAGCTTTCTTT
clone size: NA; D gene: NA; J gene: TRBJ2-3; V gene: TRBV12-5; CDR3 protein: CASGLATQYF; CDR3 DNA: TGTGCTAGTGGTTTAGCCACGCAGTATTTT
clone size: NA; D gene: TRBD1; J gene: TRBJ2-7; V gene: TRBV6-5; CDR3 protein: CASSPGQGAYEQYF; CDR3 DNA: TGTGCCAGCAGTCCTGGACAGGGGGCCTACGAGCAGTACTTC
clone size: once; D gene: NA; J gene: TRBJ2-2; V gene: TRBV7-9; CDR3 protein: CASTLSRSPKTGELFF; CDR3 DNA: TGTGCCAGCACCCTCTCTAGGAGTCCCAAGACCGGGGAGCTGTTTTTT
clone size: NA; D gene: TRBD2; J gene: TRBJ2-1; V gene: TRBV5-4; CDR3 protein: CASSTGTSGRNNEQFF; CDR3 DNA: TGTGCCAGCAGCACCGGGACTAGCGGGCGAAACAATGAGCAGTTCTTC
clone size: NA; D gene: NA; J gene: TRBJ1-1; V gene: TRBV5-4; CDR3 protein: CASSFPGVGGTEAFF; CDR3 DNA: TGTGCCAGCAGCTTCCCGGGGGTTGGGGGCACTGAAGCTTTCTTT
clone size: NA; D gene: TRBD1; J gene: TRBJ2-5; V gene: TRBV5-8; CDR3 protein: CASSPTDRVTETQYF; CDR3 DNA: TGTGCCAGCAGCCCCACGGACAGGGTAACGGAGACCCAGTACTTC
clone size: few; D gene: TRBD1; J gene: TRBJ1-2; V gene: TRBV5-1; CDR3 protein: CASSWIRDSHYYGYTF; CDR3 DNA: TGCGCCAGCAGCTGGATACGGGACAGTCATTACTATGGCTACACCTTC
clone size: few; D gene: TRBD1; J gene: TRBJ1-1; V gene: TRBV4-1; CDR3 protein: CASSPNKGQPNPEAFF; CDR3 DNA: TGCGCCAGCAGCCCTAACAAGGGACAGCCTAACCCTGAAGCTTTCTTT
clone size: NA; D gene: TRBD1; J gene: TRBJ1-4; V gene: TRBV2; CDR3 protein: CASRPGQGPEKLFF; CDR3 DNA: TGTGCCAGCAGACCGGGACAGGGACCCGAAAAACTGTTTTTT
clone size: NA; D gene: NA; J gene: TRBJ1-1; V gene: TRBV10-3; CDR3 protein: CAISGRTAGNTEAFF; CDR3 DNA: TGTGCCATCAGTGGTAGGACAGCCGGGAACACTGAAGCTTTCTTT
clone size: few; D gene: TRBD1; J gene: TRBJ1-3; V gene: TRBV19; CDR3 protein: CATRRGPGNTIYF; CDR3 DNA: TGTGCCACCCGGAGGGGGCCAGGAAACACCATATATTTT
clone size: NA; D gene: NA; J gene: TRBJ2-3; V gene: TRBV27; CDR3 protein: CASSLWGYTDTQYF; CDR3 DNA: TGTGCCAGCAGTTTGTGGGGCTACACAGATACGCAGTATTTT
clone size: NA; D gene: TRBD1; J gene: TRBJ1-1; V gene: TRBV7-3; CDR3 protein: CASSPGQGNTEAFF; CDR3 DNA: TGTGCCAGCAGCCCGGGACAGGGGAACACTGAAGCTTTCTTT
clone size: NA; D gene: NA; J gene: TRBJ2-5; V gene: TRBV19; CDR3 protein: CASSKGEETQYF; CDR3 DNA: TGTGCCAGTAGTAAAGGGGAAGAGACCCAGTACTTC
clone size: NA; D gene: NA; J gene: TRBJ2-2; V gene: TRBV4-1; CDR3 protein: CASSHGSTGELFF; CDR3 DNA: TGCGCCAGCAGCCATGGTAGCACCGGGGAGCTGTTTTTT
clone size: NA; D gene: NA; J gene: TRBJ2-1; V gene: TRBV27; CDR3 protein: CASSSGGEQFF; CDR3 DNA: TGTGCCAGCAGTTCCGGGGGTGAGCAGTTCTTC
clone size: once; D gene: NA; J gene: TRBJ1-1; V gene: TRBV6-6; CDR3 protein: CASSYREAFF; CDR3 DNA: TGTGCCAGCAGTTACCGTGAAGCTTTCTTT
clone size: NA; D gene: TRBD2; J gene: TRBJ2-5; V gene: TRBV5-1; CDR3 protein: CASSVGTSGRQETQYF; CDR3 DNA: TGCGCCAGCAGCGTGGGGACTAGCGGGCGTCAAGAGACCCAGTACTTC
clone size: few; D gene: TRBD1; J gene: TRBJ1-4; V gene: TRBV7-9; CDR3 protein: CASSNRGEEEKLFF; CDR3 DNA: TGTGCCAGCAGCAACAGGGGGGAAGAAGAAAAACTGTTTTTT
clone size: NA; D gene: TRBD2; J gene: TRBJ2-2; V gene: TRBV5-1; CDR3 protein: CASSLGLAANTGELFF; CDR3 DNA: TGCGCCAGCAGCTTGGGGCTAGCGGCGAACACCGGGGAGCTGTTTTTT
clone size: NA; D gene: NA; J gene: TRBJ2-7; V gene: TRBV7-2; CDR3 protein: CASSLDRAETYEQYF; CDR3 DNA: TGTGCCAGCAGCTTAGACAGGGCAGAAACCTACGAGCAGTACTTC
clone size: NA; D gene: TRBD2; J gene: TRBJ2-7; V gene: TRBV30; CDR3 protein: CASKAGDPLSYEQYF; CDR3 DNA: TGTGCCTCCAAAGCGGGGGACCCCCTCTCCTACGAGCAGTACTTC
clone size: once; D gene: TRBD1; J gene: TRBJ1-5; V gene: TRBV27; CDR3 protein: CASSQHLGTGASGQPQHF; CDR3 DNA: TGTGCCAGCAGTCAGCATCTCGGGACAGGGGCCTCAGGTCAGCCCCAGCATTTT
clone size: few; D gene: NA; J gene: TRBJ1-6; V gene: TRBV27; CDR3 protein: CASSLSTQGYNSPLHF; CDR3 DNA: TGTGCCAGCAGTTTATCGACCCAGGGATATAATTCACCCCTCCACTTT
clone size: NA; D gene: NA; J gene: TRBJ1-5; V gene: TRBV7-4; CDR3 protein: CASSLGGSNNQPQHF; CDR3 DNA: TGTGCCAGCAGCTTAGGGGGCAGTAACAATCAGCCCCAGCATTTT
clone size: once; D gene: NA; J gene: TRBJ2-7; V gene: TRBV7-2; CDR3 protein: CASSLEGTQKDEQYF; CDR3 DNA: TGTGCCAGCAGCTTAGAGGGGACACAAAAGGACGAGCAGTACTTC
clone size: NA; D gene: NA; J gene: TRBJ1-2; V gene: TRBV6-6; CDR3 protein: CATLARRGEVGYTF; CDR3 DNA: TGTGCCACCTTAGCCCGTCGGGGTGAAGTTGGCTACACCTTC
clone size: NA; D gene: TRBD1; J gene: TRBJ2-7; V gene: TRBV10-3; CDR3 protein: CAISGPPNRGAYEQYF; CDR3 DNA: TGTGCCATCAGTGGACCCCCCAACAGGGGAGCCTACGAGCAGTACTTC
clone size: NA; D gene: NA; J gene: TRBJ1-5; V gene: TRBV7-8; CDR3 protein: CASSLRGSNQPQHF; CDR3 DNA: TGTGCCAGCAGCTTAAGGGGAAGCAATCAGCCCCAGCATTTT
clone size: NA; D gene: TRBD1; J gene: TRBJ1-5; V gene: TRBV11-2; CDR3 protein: CASSPDRDLNQPQHF; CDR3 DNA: TGTGCCAGCAGCCCCGACAGGGATTTAAATCAGCCCCAGCATTTT
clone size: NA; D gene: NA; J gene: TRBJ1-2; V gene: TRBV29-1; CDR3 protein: CSVSDGTNGYTF; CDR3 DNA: TGCAGCGTCTCTGACGGGACAAACGGCTACACCTTC